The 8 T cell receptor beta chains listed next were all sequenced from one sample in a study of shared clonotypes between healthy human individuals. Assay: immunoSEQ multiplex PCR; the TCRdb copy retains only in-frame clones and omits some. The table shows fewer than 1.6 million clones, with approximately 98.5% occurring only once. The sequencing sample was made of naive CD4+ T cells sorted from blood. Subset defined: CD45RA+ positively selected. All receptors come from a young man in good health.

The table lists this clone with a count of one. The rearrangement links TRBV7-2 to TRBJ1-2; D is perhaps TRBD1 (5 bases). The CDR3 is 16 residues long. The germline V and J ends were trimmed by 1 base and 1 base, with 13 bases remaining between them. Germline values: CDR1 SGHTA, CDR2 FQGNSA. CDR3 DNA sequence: TGTGCCAGCAGCTTAGGCGTGGTCGGGGGTAACTATGGCTACACCTTC. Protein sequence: CASSLGVVGGNYGYTF.

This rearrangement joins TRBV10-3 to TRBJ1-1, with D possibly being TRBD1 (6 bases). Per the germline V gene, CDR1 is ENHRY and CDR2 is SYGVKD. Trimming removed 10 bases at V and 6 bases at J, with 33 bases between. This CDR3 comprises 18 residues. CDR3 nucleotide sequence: TGTGCCACCACCCTCAGGCAAACGGGGGCCGGATCCCTCGCTGAAGCTTTCTTT. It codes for CATTLRQTGAGSLAEAFF.

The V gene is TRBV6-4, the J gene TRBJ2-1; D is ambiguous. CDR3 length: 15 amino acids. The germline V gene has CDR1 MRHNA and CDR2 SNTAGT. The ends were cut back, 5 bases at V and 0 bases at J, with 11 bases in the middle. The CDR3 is CASSRTESSYNEQFF. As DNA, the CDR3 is TGTGCCAGCAGTAGGACGGAAAGCTCCTACAATGAGCAGTTCTTC.

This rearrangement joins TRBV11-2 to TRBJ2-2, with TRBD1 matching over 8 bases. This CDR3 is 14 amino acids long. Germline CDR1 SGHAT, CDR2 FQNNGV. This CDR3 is CAGQGLPIAGELFF. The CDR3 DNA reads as TGTGCAGGACAGGGCCTGCCCATCGCCGGGGAGCTGTTTTTT.

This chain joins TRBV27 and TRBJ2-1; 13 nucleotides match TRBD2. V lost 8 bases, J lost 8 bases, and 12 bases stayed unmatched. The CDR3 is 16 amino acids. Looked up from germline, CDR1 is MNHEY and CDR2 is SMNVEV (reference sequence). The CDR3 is CASSILRTSGRDEQFF. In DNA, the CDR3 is TGTGCCAGCTCCATCCTTAGAACTAGCGGGAGGGATGAGCAGTTCTTC.

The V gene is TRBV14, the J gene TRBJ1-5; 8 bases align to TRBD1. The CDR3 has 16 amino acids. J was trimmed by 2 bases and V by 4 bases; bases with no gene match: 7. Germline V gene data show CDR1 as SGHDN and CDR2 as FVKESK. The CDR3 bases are TGTGCCAGCAGCCGACGTGGGACAGGACGCAATCAGCCCCAGCATTTT. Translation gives CASSRRGTGRNQPQHF.

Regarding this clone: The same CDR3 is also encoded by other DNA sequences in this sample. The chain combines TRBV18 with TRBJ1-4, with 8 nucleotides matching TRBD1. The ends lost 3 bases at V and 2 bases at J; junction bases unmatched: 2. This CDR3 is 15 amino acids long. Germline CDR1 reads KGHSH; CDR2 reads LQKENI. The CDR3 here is CASSPRTGTNEKLFF. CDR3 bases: TGTGCCAGCTCACCCCGGACAGGGACTAATGAAAAACTGTTTTTT.

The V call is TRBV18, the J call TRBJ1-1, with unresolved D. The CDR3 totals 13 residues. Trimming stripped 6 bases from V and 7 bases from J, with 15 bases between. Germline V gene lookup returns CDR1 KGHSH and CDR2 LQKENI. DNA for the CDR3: TGTGCCAGCTCGCAGGAGAGCCAGATTGAAGCTTTCTTT. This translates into CASSQESQIEAFF.